A single sample is the source of the 19 T cell receptor beta chains below, sequenced in a study of blood T cells in healthy people across ages. The use of a sample-barcoded 5' primer and a J-beta primer mix characterized a second PCR of roughly 7 to 12 cycles. Each CDR3 protein is one row after TCRdb ran MiXCR on the 5' RACE reads. The sample holds approximately 600,000 distinct CDR3 sequences, around three fifths seen once. The source material was blood. The receptor source for this set is a man aged 60-69 years in good health.

A single count supports this clonotype. The J gene is TRBJ2-3, the V gene TRBV20-1, with D perhaps TRBD2 (6 bases). Germline V gene lookup returns CDR1 DFQATT and CDR2 SNEGSKA (reference sequence). The CDR3 consists of 14 residues. The V and J ends lost 6 bases and 1 base respectively, with 14 bases between them. CDR3 amino acids: CSARDSRRTDTQYF. DNA for the CDR3: TGCAGTGCCAGGGACTCCCGCCGCACAGATACGCAGTATTTT.

The chain employs TRBV7-8 and TRBJ1-2; possibly TRBD1 for D (5 bases). The CDR3 contains 13 residues. The V and J ends lost 7 bases and 3 bases respectively, with 12 bases between them. The V gene's germline CDR1 is SGHVS and CDR2 FQNEAQ. The CDR3 nucleotides are TGTGCCAGCACCCCTTCGGGACACTATGGCTACACCTTC. Its protein product is CASTPSGHYGYTF.

CDR3 amino acids: CASSLSGDYGYTF. In nucleotides, the CDR3 is TGTGCCAGCAGTTTGTCCGGAGACTATGGCTACACCTTC. The gene calls are TRBV27 and TRBJ1-2; D is uncertain. The germline V gene encodes CDR1 MNHEY and CDR2 SMNVEV (reference sequence). With 3 bases removed from V and 3 bases from J, the gap between germline ends came to 8 bases. The CDR3 has 13 amino acids.

J is TRBJ2-1 and V is TRBV29-1; 9 bases agree with TRBD2. This CDR3 region has 14 residues. Losses at the gene ends were 3 bases for V and 8 bases for J; bases not matched to a gene: 8. Germline V lookup: CDR1 SQVTM, CDR2 ANQGSEA. The CDR3 sequence is CSVDFGTSIDEQFF. The CDR3 nucleotides read TGCAGCGTTGATTTCGGGACTAGCATCGATGAGCAGTTCTTC.

Ten or more counts support this clonotype. This chain links TRBV10-3 with TRBJ1-1, with TRBD1 matching over 7 bases. CDR1 is ENHRY, CDR2 SYGVKD, per germline. CDR3 length equals 14 residues. The trim removed 6 bases at V and 5 bases at J, leaving 9 bases unmatched. The DNA of the CDR3 is TGTGCCATCAGCGGTGGGACAGAGGGGACTGAAGCTTTCTTT. It is translated as CAISGGTEGTEAFF.

This clonotype was seen a handful of times. The rearrangement uses TRBV5-6 and TRBJ2-5, with D maybe TRBD1 (5 bases). Trimming took 1 base from V and 1 from J, leaving 11 bases between them. The CDR3 is 15 residues long. Germline-derived CDR1 and CDR2 are SGHDT and YYEEEE. The CDR3 loop is CASSLFSRVQETQYF. The CDR3 coding sequence is TGTGCCAGCAGCTTGTTCAGCAGGGTCCAAGAGACCCAGTACTTC.

The chain uses TRBV5-1 and TRBJ2-3, with 14 bases fitting TRBD2. CDR3 length: 17 residues. Germline lookup yields CDR1 SGHRS and CDR2 YFSETQ. V trimming: 0 bases; J trimming: 4 bases; junction bases outside the gene matches: 4. In DNA, the CDR3 is TGCGCCAGCAGCTTGGGGGGACTAGCGGGGGTAGCAGATACGCAGTATTTT. Protein sequence: CASSLGGLAGVADTQYF.

The CDR3 DNA is TGTGCCAGCAGGCGCTTGACCTCTGGGGCCAACGTCCTGACTTTC. Translation gives CASRRLTSGANVLTF. This chain links TRBV2 with TRBJ2-6; no clear D gene. The CDR3 contains 15 residues. Trimming pared 6 bases from V and 0 bases from J, leaving 9 bases between. Germline V gives CDR1 SNHLY, CDR2 FYNNEI. Full variable domain (remainder filled in from reference TRBV2 and TRBJ2-6): EPEVTQTPSHQVTQMGQEVILRCVPISNHLYFYWYRQILGQKVEFLVSFYNNEISEKSEIFDDQFSVERPDGSNFTLKIRSTKLEDSAMYFCASRRLTSGANVLTFGAGSRLTVL.

The rearrangement links TRBV27 to TRBJ2-5; TRBD2 matches 15 bases. The J segment lost 2 bases and the V segment lost 5 bases, leaving 12 bases of the junction unmatched. Per the germline V gene, CDR1 is MNHEY and CDR2 is SMNVEV (reference sequence). This CDR3 region has 19 residues. CDR3 loop: CASSKRLGLAGGKQETQYF. CDR3 coding DNA: TGTGCCAGCAGTAAACGACTCGGACTAGCGGGGGGGAAACAAGAGACCCAGTACTTC.

The chain carries TRBV28 and TRBJ1-5; D is unclear. The CDR3 spans 13 residues. V dropped 4 bases and J dropped 15 bases, with 19 bases sitting between them. Germline V gene lookup returns CDR1 MDHEN and CDR2 SYDVKM. For the CDR3, the DNA is TGTGCCAGCAGTTCACCGCCCCTCCGGATTTGGCATTTT. Amino acid sequence: CASSSPPLRIWHF. Supplemented by reference TRBV28 and TRBJ1-5, the full variable domain reads DVKVTQSSRYLVKRTGEKVFLECVQDMDHENMFWYRQDPGLGLRLIYFSYDVKMKEKGDIPEGYSVSREKKERFSLILESASTNQTSMYLCASSSPPLRIWHFGDGTRLSIL.

The rearrangement links TRBV27 to TRBJ2-1; TRBD2 agrees at 11 bases. CDR1 MNHEY and CDR2 SMNVEV come from the germline V gene (reference sequence). Trimming cost V 5 bases and J 12 bases; bases outside gene matches: 9. The CDR3 is made up of 14 amino acids. CDR3 nucleotide sequence: TGTGCCAGCAGTCCGGGGACTAGCGGAGTTGTGCAGTTCTTC. Protein product: CASSPGTSGVVQFF.

The chain combines TRBV12-3 or TRBV12-4 with TRBJ2-6; D is uncertain. The CDR3 totals 13 residues. V lost 4 bases to trimming and J lost 6 bases, with 7 bases between them. The CDR3 region has the DNA TGTGCCAGCAGTTACTATGTGGCCAACGTCCTGACTTTC. Its protein product is CASSYYVANVLTF.

This clonotype has a count of ten or more. The chain uses TRBV5-1 and TRBJ2-1; 8 bases map to TRBD1. J lost 7 bases, V lost 0 bases, and 3 bases had no gene match. The germline V gene encodes CDR1 SGHRS and CDR2 YFSETQ. The CDR3 extends over 14 amino acids. CDR3 sequence (DNA): TGCGCCAGCAGCTTGGGGGACAGGTCTAATGAGCAGTTCTTC. Its translation is CASSLGDRSNEQFF.

This clonotype turned up a few times. The CDR3 is CASSPGGVTDTQYF. DNA for the CDR3: TGTGCCAGCAGCCCCGGCGGGGTCACAGATACGCAGTATTTT. This chain links TRBV27 with TRBJ2-3; perhaps TRBD2 as D (6 bases). This CDR3 contains 14 residues. CDR1 and CDR2 from the germline V gene are MNHEY and SMNVEV (reference sequence). Trimming removed 6 bases from V and 2 bases from J, with 12 bases in between.

The chain uses TRBV4-2 and TRBJ1-2, with TRBD1 matching 10 bases. The CDR3 runs to 15 residues. V shed 3 bases, J shed 4 bases, and the junction held 5 bases outside the gene matches. CDR1 and CDR2 from the germline V gene are LGHNA and YNFKEQ. CDR3 DNA: TGTGCCAGCAGCCACGGGGACAGGGGCAGCTATGGCTACACCTTC. This codes for CASSHGDRGSYGYTF.

V usage is TRBV28 and J usage is TRBJ1-2, with D possibly being TRBD1 (5 bases). The germline V gene encodes CDR1 MDHEN and CDR2 SYDVKM. V was shortened by 8 bases and J by 1 base, with 20 bases between the two germline ends. The CDR3 runs 16 residues. The CDR3 spells CASPSGGGGVNYGYTF. The CDR3 DNA reads as TGTGCCAGCCCAAGCGGGGGAGGTGGGGTTAACTATGGCTACACCTTC.

The chain is built from TRBV7-2 and TRBJ2-7; D uncertain. CDR1 SGHTA and CDR2 FQGNSA come from the germline V gene. Trimming shortened V by 6 bases and J by 3 bases, and 12 bases separated the two germline ends. CDR3 length: 13 amino acids. CDR3 loop: CASRGNNFYEQYF. In DNA form, the CDR3 reads TGTGCCAGCAGGGGGAACAACTTCTACGAGCAGTACTTC. Full variable domain (rest looked up from reference TRBV7-2 and TRBJ2-7): GAGVSQSPSNKVTEKGKDVELRCDPISGHTALYWYRQSLGQGLEFLIYFQGNSAPDKSGLPSDRFSAERTGGSVSTLTIQRTQQEDSAVYLCASRGNNFYEQYFGPGTRLTVT.

The chain is built from TRBV7-9 and TRBJ2-1; 9 bases line up with TRBD2. Germline V gene sequence: CDR1 SEHNR, CDR2 FQNEAQ (reference sequence). This CDR3 has 13 residues. J lost 10 bases, V lost 7 bases, and 8 bases had no gene match. CDR3 bases: TGTGCCAGCAAGGGTAGCGGGAGTGACGAGCAGTTCTTC. Translation gives CASKGSGSDEQFF.

The chain employs TRBV6-2 or TRBV6-3 and TRBJ2-7; 10 bases align to TRBD2. Trimming took 6 bases from V and 3 from J; bases not matched to a gene: 8. Germline V gene sequence: CDR1 MNHEY, CDR2 SVGEGT. The CDR3 is 15 amino acids. The CDR3 DNA is TGTGCCAGCAGCTTTAGCGGGGGGAATGTCTACGAGCAGTACTTC. Encoded protein: CASSFSGGNVYEQYF.